This TCR beta chain emerged from a study of post-analysis software for immune sequencing data. Study-level results: Roughly five TRBV segments were significantly more frequent in patients than in controls. TRBV5-6, TRBV5-1 and TRBV20-1 were among these segments. Strong co-clustering by F measure was evident for samples that had been prepared in the same batch.

V shed 0 bases, J shed 9 bases, and the junction held 7 bases outside the gene matches. The germline V gene has CDR1 SGHRS and CDR2 YFSETQ. The CDR3 covers 15 residues. TCR beta libraries were prepared from cDNA with unique molecular identifiers. Input populations of roughly 0.85 to 11 million T cells gave rise to hundreds of thousands of cDNA molecules. MiXCR, applied by TCRdb to the PCR reads, yields one record per CDR3 protein. The sample lists about 770,000 distinct CDR3 sequences, more than 45% occurring once. Notes on this clonotype: Its antigen is currently unknown.

The sequence derives from a girl aged 5 to 17 with multiple sclerosis. The sample taken for sequencing was blood. The rearrangement uses TRBV5-1 and TRBJ2-1; TRBD2 aligns across 9 bases. The CDR3 nucleotides are TGCGCCAGCAGCTTGGGCGGGACTAGCTCCCGTGAGCAGTTCTTC. Amino acid sequence: CASSLGGTSSREQFF.